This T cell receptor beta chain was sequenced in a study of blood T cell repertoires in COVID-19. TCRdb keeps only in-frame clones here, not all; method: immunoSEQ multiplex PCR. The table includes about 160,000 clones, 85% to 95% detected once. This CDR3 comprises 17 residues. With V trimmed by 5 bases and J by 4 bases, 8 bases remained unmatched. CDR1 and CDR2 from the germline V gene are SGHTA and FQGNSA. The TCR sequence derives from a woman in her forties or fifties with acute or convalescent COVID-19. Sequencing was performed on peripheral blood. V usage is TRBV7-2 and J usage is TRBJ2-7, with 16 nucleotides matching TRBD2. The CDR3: CASSPPGLAGGLYEQYF. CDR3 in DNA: TGTGCCAGCAGCCCCCCGGGACTAGCGGGAGGGCTATACGAGCAGTACTTC. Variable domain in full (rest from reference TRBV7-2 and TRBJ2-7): GAGVSQSPSNKVTEKGKDVELRCDPISGHTALYWYRQSLGQGLEFLIYFQGNSAPDKSGLPSDRFSAERTGGSVSTLTIQRTQQEDSAVYLCASSPPGLAGGLYEQYFGPGTRLTVT.